The present TCR beta chain was sequenced within a study of blood T cell repertoires in COVID-19. V lost 4 bases to trimming and J lost 1 base, with 13 bases between them. Germline V gene sequence: CDR1 SGHAT, CDR2 FQNNGV. The CDR3 spans 15 residues. Authors' processing steps: Estimated nucleated cell counts came from reference gene primer amplification. Only in-frame clones appear in the TCRdb table, and some are missing; sequencing was by immunoSEQ multiplex PCR. Clone size and V and J calls were adopted from that table, with D and trimming inferred from the DNA. This table holds over 45,000 clones, 65% to 85% found once.

The receptor's source is a human donor with active or convalescent COVID-19. The donor label of this sample is uncertain. Sequenced sample: peripheral blood. V gene TRBV11-2 combines with J gene TRBJ2-5; perhaps TRBD2 as D (6 bases). CDR3: CASSSEGLPQETQYF. DNA of the CDR3: TGTGCCAGCAGCTCCGAGGGACTGCCCCAAGAGACCCAGTACTTC.